The TCR beta chain described here comes from a study of blood T cell repertoires in COVID-19. Background on the study: Sources were T cells, B-cell-depleted T cells, or PBMCs; the material itself was cDNA or gDNA.

Here immunoSEQ multiplex PCR was the method, and the copy in TCRdb shows in-frame clones only, minus some. The sample contains approximately 110,000 clones, more than 80% of which appear only once. Those enrolled in Seattle joined during active infection and were followed longitudinally afterward. Trimming pared 11 bases from V and 0 bases from J, leaving 13 bases between. The CDR3 length is 13 residues. This clonotype was obtained from a woman older than 75 with COVID-19, enrolled during active disease. The chain joins TRBV12-3 or TRBV12-4 to TRBJ1-1; D is unresolved. The sequenced material came from peripheral blood. The CDR3 DNA follows: TGTGCCGACGGGTCAAATATGAACACTGAAGCTTTCTTT. Translated, it gives CADGSNMNTEAFF.